Listed here are 11 T cell receptor beta chains from one sample, sequenced in a study of regulatory and conventional T cells in RAG deficiency. The data were produced by immunoSEQ multiplex PCR, yet TCRdb's version contains in-frame clones alone and is incomplete. The data contain 34,000 or so clones, about 80% of them singletons. The sorted conventional CD4+ T cells were CD25-low and CD127-high, with genomic DNA sequenced. These data were likewise used in another study, on regulatory T cells. That publication notes: Primers: 52 TRBV forward and 13 TRBJ reverse.

The sample taken for sequencing was CD4+ effector T cells sorted from blood. The origin of the receptors is a human donor in good health.

The chain employs TRBV5-1 and TRBJ2-7; 10 bases map to TRBD1. The junction had 7 bases not matched to a gene; V was cut back by 4 bases and J by 3 bases. The length of the CDR3 is 15 residues. CDR1 and CDR2 (germline): SGHRS, YFSETQ. The CDR3 spells CASSPRTGGNYEQYF. The CDR3 DNA follows: TGCGCCAGCAGCCCCCGGACAGGGGGTAACTACGAGCAGTACTTC.

The chain recombines TRBV7-2 with TRBJ2-5, with 7 positions matching TRBD2. Unmatched junction bases numbered 5, after V lost 2 bases and J lost 11 bases. CDR1 and CDR2 (germline): SGHTA, FQGNSA. The CDR3 consists of 12 residues. The CDR3 is CASSLRDYAQYF. The CDR3 bases are TGTGCCAGCAGCTTAAGGGACTATGCTCAGTACTTC.

This clone came up once. The rearrangement links TRBV27 to TRBJ2-3; the D gene is possibly TRBD2 (6 bases). Per the germline V gene, CDR1 is MNHEY and CDR2 is SMNVEV (reference sequence). V lost 5 bases and J 8 bases, leaving 23 bases between the germline ends. The length of the CDR3 is 16 residues. CDR3 DNA sequence: TGTGCCAGCAGTCCCCCCCGGACTACCACCGCAGCTACGCAGTATTTT. It yields the protein CASSPPRTTTAATQYF.

This chain links TRBV18 with TRBJ2-5; 12 positions agree with TRBD1. Germline CDR1 and CDR2: KGHSH and LQKENI. This CDR3 is 15 amino acids long. Germline trimming cut 3 bases from V and 5 bases from J; bases unmatched to any gene: 4. The CDR3 region has the DNA TGTGCCAGCTCACCGGGACAGGGGGCTGGTGAGACCCAGTACTTC. Translated, it gives CASSPGQGAGETQYF.

The V gene is TRBV18, the J gene TRBJ2-3; 9 bases line up with TRBD1. This CDR3 comprises 17 residues. Germline assignment: CDR1 KGHSH and CDR2 LQKENI. Germline trimming cut 6 bases from V and 6 bases from J; bases unmatched to any gene: 16. CDR3 sequence (DNA): TGTGCCAGCTCCCCGGGACAGGGACGGGGGCCCCTCGATACGCAGTATTTT. Translated, it gives CASSPGQGRGPLDTQYF.

The V and J genes are TRBV28 and TRBJ2-7; 9 positions match TRBD1. Trimming removed 5 bases from V and 5 bases from J; junction bases left unmatched: 4. The CDR3 sequence is 13 residues long. Germline CDR1 reads MDHEN; CDR2 reads SYDVKM. The CDR3 DNA follows: TGTGCCAGCAGTCCAGGGGACAGGGACGAGCAGTACTTC. As protein: CASSPGDRDEQYF.

The gene calls are TRBV19 and TRBJ1-5, with D hard to call. Trimming shortened V by 6 bases and J by 1 base, and 7 bases separated the two germline ends. CDR3 length: 13 residues. The V gene's germline CDR1 is LNHDA and CDR2 SQIVND (reference sequence). The CDR3 DNA follows: TGTGCCAGTAGATCATTGAGCAATCAGCCCCAGCATTTT. Protein sequence: CASRSLSNQPQHF.

The chain is built from TRBV5-1 and TRBJ2-7, with 9 bases identical to TRBD1. Germline V gene sequence: CDR1 SGHRS, CDR2 YFSETQ. CDR3 length: 15 residues. The J segment lost 5 bases and the V segment lost 4 bases, leaving 10 bases of the junction unmatched. The CDR3 reads CASSPRGQGVNEQYF. The CDR3 nucleotides read TGCGCCAGCAGCCCCCGGGGACAGGGAGTGAACGAGCAGTACTTC.

The rearrangement links TRBV7-8 to TRBJ1-5; D remains unclear. V was trimmed by 3 bases and J by 7 bases, leaving 7 bases between them. The germline gives CDR1 SGHVS, CDR2 FQNEAQ. The CDR3 sequence is 12 residues long. The CDR3 spells CASSFFGQPQHF. DNA for the CDR3: TGTGCCAGCAGCTTTTTCGGGCAGCCCCAGCATTTT.

This clone was seen more than once but under ten times. This rearrangement joins TRBV19 to TRBJ2-1, with unresolved D. The germline V gene has CDR1 LNHDA and CDR2 SQIVND (reference sequence). Trimming took 6 bases from V and 12 from J, leaving 15 bases between them. The CDR3 loop spans 12 amino acids. The DNA of the CDR3 is TGTGCCAGTAGATCCGCTAGTTTCCGGCAGTTCTTC. Translating it yields CASRSASFRQFF.

The rearrangement joins TRBV20-1 to TRBJ1-1; D not certain. V was trimmed by 4 bases and J by 6 bases, leaving 9 bases between them. CDR1 DFQATT and CDR2 SNEGSKA come from the germline V gene (reference sequence). The CDR3 is 11 amino acids. CDR3 DNA sequence: TGCAGTGCTATTCACTTTTCTGAAGCTTTCTTT. Protein sequence: CSAIHFSEAFF.